This T cell receptor (beta chain) was observed in a study of human T cells and chemical hapten exposure. About the research overall: Minor pooled library volume differences mainly drove per-sample TCR yield variation.

Time point defined: patch test 2, 6 weeks after DPC sensitization. The sample's treatment: therapeutic diphenylcyclopropenone sensitization with weekly scalp DPC. The study enrolled 18 to 70-year-old alopecia patients suitable for DPC. CDR1 and CDR2 (germline): KGHSH, LQKENI. This CDR3 has 15 amino acids. Trimming shortened V by 3 bases and J by 2 bases, and 11 bases separated the two germline ends. This clonotype has a count of ten or more. The library put unique molecular identifiers onto individual cDNA molecules. TCRdb called the RACE reads again in MiXCR, with one record for every CDR3 protein. The table includes approximately 89,000 distinct CDR3 sequences, 10% detected once.

The chain has TRBV18 and TRBJ1-5, with D hard to call. This clonotype originated in a woman aged 25 to 39 with alopecia areata. Some clones in this sample may be carry-over from other donors' samples. The sample here was whole blood, taken in connection with sensitization to the hapten diphenylcyclopropenone (DPC). The CDR3 here is CASSPSPVGNQPQHF. The CDR3 bases are TGTGCCAGCTCACCTTCCCCCGTGGGCAATCAGCCCCAGCATTTT. The entire variable domain, with the rest obtained from reference TRBV18 and TRBJ1-5, is as follows: NAGVMQNPRHLVRRRGQEARLRCSPMKGHSHVYWYRQLPEEGLKFMVYLQKENIIDESGMPKERFSAEFPKEGPSILRIQQVVRGDSAAYFCASSPSPVGNQPQHFGDGTRLSIL.